The present T cell receptor (beta chain) was sequenced within a study of shared clonotypes between healthy human individuals. As handled by the study authors: Filtering of immunoSEQ junctional sequences could not match full-length read filtering. Repertoires were generated with immunoSEQ multiplex PCR, while TCRdb's copy carries only in-frame clones and drops some. V and J calls and clone size are copied from that table; D and trimming were computed from the DNA. In the table there are 2.5 million or so clones, around nine tenths of which are singletons. Per the germline V gene, CDR1 is SGHDT and CDR2 is YYEEEE. The CDR3 length is 16 residues. The ends lost 6 bases at V and 5 bases at J; junction bases unmatched: 8.

V usage is TRBV5-6 and J usage is TRBJ2-1; 13 nucleotides align to TRBD2. The TCR originated in a young man in good health. The sequencing input was naive CD4+ T cells sorted from blood. The subset: CD45RA+ positively selected. CDR3 sequence: CASTKRTSGSHNEQFF. The CDR3 coding sequence is TGTGCCAGCACCAAACGGACTAGCGGGAGCCACAATGAGCAGTTCTTC. Together with reference TRBV5-6 and TRBJ2-1, the CDR3 gives the full variable domain: DAGVTQSPTHLIKTRGQQVTLRCSPKSGHDTVSWYQQALGQGPQFIFQYYEEEERQRGNFPDRFSGHQFPNYSSELNVNALLLGDSALYLCASTKRTSGSHNEQFFGPGTRLTVL.